One and the same sample provided the 19 T cell receptor beta chains below, sequenced in a study of technical replicates of blood from four donors. Method: immunoSEQ multiplex PCR; TCRdb's copy keeps in-frame clones and lacks some. Of about 59,000 clones in the sample, roughly 93% are singletons; the top ten hold under 5.5%. The specimen was PBMCs. The source of these receptors is a human donor in good health. Some clones in this sample may be carry-over from other donors' samples.

The chain is built from TRBV6-4 and TRBJ2-2; the match to TRBD2 covers 9 bases. The V and J ends lost 6 bases and 4 bases, in that order; junction bases with no gene match: 6. This CDR3 region has 15 residues. Germline CDR1 and CDR2: MRHNA and SNTAGT. The CDR3 is CASSGRAGGTGELFF. For the CDR3, the DNA is TGTGCCAGCAGCGGCCGAGCGGGAGGCACCGGGGAGCTGTTTTTT.

For this clone: One junction end does not reproduce the germline sequence, and a read error may be involved. The V call is TRBV4-1, the J call TRBJ2-1; tentative D call: TRBD2 (6 bases). This CDR3 spans 16 amino acids. The germline V gene encodes CDR1 MGHRA and CDR2 YSYEKL. CDR3 DNA: TGCGCCAGCAGCCAAGGTCTCGGGAGCTCCAACAATGAGCAGTTCTTC. Encoded protein: CASSQGLGSSNNEQFF.

This rearrangement joins TRBV7-2 to TRBJ2-1; D is ambiguous. The V end was cut by 3 bases, the J end by 4 bases, with 4 bases between. Looked up from germline, CDR1 is SGHTA and CDR2 is FQGNSA. The CDR3 spans 12 residues. In DNA, the CDR3 is TGTGCCAGCAGCTTGAGGTACAATGAGCAGTTCTTC. Translated: CASSLRYNEQFF.

The chain carries TRBV10-3 and TRBJ2-3; no firm D call. The ends were cut back, 3 bases at V and 3 bases at J, with 4 bases in the middle. This CDR3 has 12 residues. CDR1 and CDR2 (germline): ENHRY, SYGVKD. This CDR3 reads CAISDRTDTQYF. CDR3 nucleotides: TGTGCCATCAGTGACCGGACAGATACGCAGTATTTT.

V and J are TRBV4-3 and TRBJ2-7; 8 nucleotides align to TRBD2. The CDR3 spans 15 residues. Germline CDR1 is LGHNA and CDR2 is YSLEER. V lost 0 bases and J lost 3; bases outside the gene matches: 4. In DNA, the CDR3 is TGCGCCAGCAGCCAAGATCGGGAGGGTAGCTACGAGCAGTACTTC. Translating it yields CASSQDREGSYEQYF.

V is TRBV10-3 and J is TRBJ2-2, with TRBD2 matching 12 bases. From germline, CDR1 is ENHRY and CDR2 SYGVKD. This CDR3 comprises 16 residues. V was clipped by 6 bases and J by 4 bases; unmatched bases: 6. CDR3 bases: TGTGCCATCAGGGGGACTAGCGGGCGGGGCACCGGGGAGCTGTTTTTT. Its protein product is CAIRGTSGRGTGELFF.

This chain links TRBV16 with TRBJ2-7; TRBD1 matches 9 bases. J was trimmed by 9 bases and V by 7 bases; bases with no gene match: 10. Per germline, CDR1 KGHSY and CDR2 FQNENV. This CDR3 has 13 residues. DNA for the CDR3: TGTGCCAGCATCCCGGGACAGGGAGTGGGGCAGTACTTC. Translating gives CASIPGQGVGQYF. Full variable domain (rest looked up from reference TRBV16 and TRBJ2-7): GEEVAQTPKHLVRGEGQKAKLYCAPIKGHSYVFWYQQVLKNEFKFLISFQNENVFDETGMPKERFSAKCLPNSPCSLEIQATKLEDSAVYFCASIPGQGVGQYFGPGTRLTVT.

This sequence joins TRBV5-1 and TRBJ2-2; TRBD2 matches at 9 bases. Trimming at V came to 4 bases and at J to 3 bases, leaving 4 bases not matched to a gene. The CDR3 is 15 residues long. The V gene's germline CDR1 is SGHRS and CDR2 YFSETQ. CDR3 protein: CASSGLAGHTGELFF. CDR3 nucleotides: TGCGCCAGCAGCGGGCTAGCGGGGCACACCGGGGAGCTGTTTTTT.

V and J are TRBV7-2 and TRBJ2-1, with 7 bases aligning to TRBD2. The CDR3 is 13 amino acids. The V and J ends lost 3 bases and 7 bases, in that order; junction bases with no gene match: 3. The germline V gene has CDR1 SGHTA and CDR2 FQGNSA. The CDR3 nucleotides are TGTGCCAGCAGCTTGACTAGCCAGAATGAGCAGTTCTTC. Protein sequence: CASSLTSQNEQFF. Together with reference TRBV7-2 and TRBJ2-1, the CDR3 gives the full variable domain: GAGVSQSPSNKVTEKGKDVELRCDPISGHTALYWYRQSLGQGLEFLIYFQGNSAPDKSGLPSDRFSAERTGGSVSTLTIQRTQQEDSAVYLCASSLTSQNEQFFGPGTRLTVL.

This clone has only a few counts. The gene calls are TRBV5-1 and TRBJ1-2; TRBD1 aligns across 9 bases. The V segment lost 3 bases and the J segment 2 bases; nucleotides outside the gene matches: 8. The CDR3 runs 16 residues. The germline V gene has CDR1 SGHRS and CDR2 YFSETQ. CDR3 nucleotide sequence: TGCGCCAGCAGCTCCCGAGGGACAGGGAACAACTATGGCTACACCTTC. Protein product: CASSSRGTGNNYGYTF. The whole variable domain, remainder taken from reference TRBV5-1 and TRBJ1-2, is KAGVTQTPRYLIKTRGQQVTLSCSPISGHRSVSWYQQTPGQGLQFLFEYFSETQRNKGNFPGRFSGRQFSNSRSEMNVSTLELGDSALYLCASSSRGTGNNYGYTFGSGTRLTVV.

The sample holds a few counts of this clone. The chain joins TRBV4-3 to TRBJ2-1; tentative D call: TRBD1 (6 bases). CDR1 LGHNA and CDR2 YSLEER come from the germline V gene. Deletions cut 8 bases from V and 1 base from J, with 18 bases between. The CDR3 loop spans 16 amino acids. CDR3 bases: TGCGCCAGCCGACAGGCCGTAGGGGAGTCCTACAATGAGCAGTTCTTC. Protein: CASRQAVGESYNEQFF.

The chain recombines TRBV5-4 with TRBJ2-7; 8 nucleotides line up with TRBD1. V trimming: 0 bases; J trimming: 3 bases; junction bases outside the gene matches: 5. Germline V CDR1 and CDR2: SGHNT, YYREEE (reference sequence). The CDR3 is 15 residues long. The chain's CDR3 is CASSLVPGGFYEQYF. For the CDR3, the DNA is TGTGCCAGCAGCTTGGTGCCAGGGGGCTTCTACGAGCAGTACTTC.

The rearrangement links TRBV6-1 to TRBJ1-1; TRBD1 aligns across 9 bases. This CDR3 has 14 amino acids. Looked up from germline, CDR1 is MNHNS and CDR2 is SASEGT. Trimming removed 5 bases from V and 5 bases from J; junction bases left unmatched: 6. The CDR3 reads CASSTRQGGTEAFF. The DNA for the CDR3 is TGTGCCAGCAGTACCCGACAGGGGGGGACTGAAGCTTTCTTT.

This clone was observed a single time. This chain links TRBV7-2 with TRBJ2-7; TRBD2 matches at 7 bases. V dropped 4 bases and J dropped 1; count of bases not matched to a gene: 10. This CDR3 contains 16 residues. Per the germline V gene, CDR1 is SGHTA and CDR2 is FQGNSA. The CDR3 DNA is TGTGCCAGCAGCTCACGTCCTAGCGGAGTATCCTACGAGCAGTACTTC. Translation gives CASSSRPSGVSYEQYF.

The V gene is TRBV21-1, the J gene TRBJ1-2; the tabulated D call, TRBD1, remains unverified against the DNA. TRBV21-1 is shown as a pseudogene. The CDR3 has 18 residues. CDR3 sequence: CASSNEAFSGTIGYGYTF. In DNA, the CDR3 is TGTGCCAGCAGCAATGAGGCGTTTTCAGGGACAATCGGCTATGGCTACACCTTC.

This chain links TRBV30 with TRBJ2-1, with 7 bases aligning to TRBD2. The CDR3 length is 14 residues. The ends lost 1 base at V and 5 bases at J; junction bases unmatched: 5. In germline, CDR1 is GTSNPN, CDR2 SVGIG (reference sequence). CDR3 sequence (DNA): TGTGCCTGGAGTGAACTAGCGCCTCACAATGAGCAGTTCTTC. As protein: CAWSELAPHNEQFF. The full variable domain, completed using reference TRBV30 and TRBJ2-1, is SQTIHQWPATLVQPVGSPLSLECTVEGTSNPNLYWYRQAAGRGLQLLFYSVGIGQISSEVPQNLSASRPQDRQFILSSKKLLLSDSGFYLCAWSELAPHNEQFFGPGTRLTVL.

This clone was recorded only once. The CDR3 sequence: CATSRDQGGLETQYF. CDR3 nucleotides: TGTGCCACCAGCAGAGACCAGGGAGGGTTAGAGACCCAGTACTTC. The rearrangement links TRBV15 to TRBJ2-5; TRBD2 agrees at 7 bases. The V gene's germline CDR1 is LNHNV and CDR2 YYDKDF (reference sequence). V lost 0 bases, J lost 4 bases, and 5 bases stayed unmatched. The CDR3 length is 15 residues.

This sequence joins TRBV7-2 and TRBJ2-7; D may be TRBD2 (6 bases). The CDR3 totals 14 residues. V was shortened by 5 bases and J by 6 bases, with 17 bases between the two germline ends. In germline, CDR1 is SGHTA, CDR2 FQGNSA. The CDR3 nucleotides read TGTGCCAGCAGCCCCGGGACTGGGTTGCGCGAGCAGTACTTC. It is translated as CASSPGTGLREQYF.

The chain links TRBV27 to TRBJ1-4; D may be TRBD1 (5 bases). This CDR3 region has 14 residues. Germline CDR1 reads MNHEY; CDR2 reads SMNVEV (reference sequence). Trimming stripped 6 bases from V and 5 bases from J, with 13 bases between. The CDR3 is CASSVGRRNEKLFF. CDR3 DNA sequence: TGTGCCAGCAGCGTGGGGCGGAGAAATGAAAAACTGTTTTTT.